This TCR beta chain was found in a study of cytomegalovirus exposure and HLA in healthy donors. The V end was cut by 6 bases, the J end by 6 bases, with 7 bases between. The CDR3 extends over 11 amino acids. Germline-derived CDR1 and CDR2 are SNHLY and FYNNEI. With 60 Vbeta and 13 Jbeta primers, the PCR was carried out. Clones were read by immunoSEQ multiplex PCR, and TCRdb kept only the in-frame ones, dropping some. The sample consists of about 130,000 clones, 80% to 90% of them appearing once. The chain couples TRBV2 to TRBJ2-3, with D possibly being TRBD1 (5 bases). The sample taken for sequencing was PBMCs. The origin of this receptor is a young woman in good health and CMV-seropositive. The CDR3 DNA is TGTGCCAGCAGCTCAGGGGATACGCAGTATTTT. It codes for CASSSGDTQYF.